Listed below are T cell receptor beta chains from one sample, sequenced in a study of blood T cell repertoires in COVID-19. Assay: immunoSEQ multiplex PCR; the TCRdb copy retains only in-frame clones and omits some. This sample has approximately 190,000 clones, with 84% found just once. The material sequenced was peripheral blood. The source is a human donor in a cohort sampled during active COVID-19. The CDR3 runs from the conserved cysteine through the conserved F or W. A D gene is named only where the DNA matches it firmly. Size is stated for part of the rows, as once, few or many counts, or as a class when the clone is expanded.

d_call: TRBD1
v_call: TRBV5-1
j_call: TRBJ2-2
clone_size: few
cdr3_aa: CASSEGQGGSGELFF
cdr3_nt: TGCGCCAGCAGCGAGGGACAGGGAGGATCCGGGGAGCTGTTTTTT

d_call: NA
v_call: TRBV19
j_call: TRBJ1-4
clone_size: once
cdr3_aa: CASSIGLGGEKLFF
cdr3_nt: TGTGCCAGTAGTATCGGACTAGGGGGTGAAAAACTGTTTTTT

d_call: NA
v_call: TRBV13
j_call: TRBJ1-5
clone_size: NA
cdr3_aa: CASSFQGMGNQPQHF
cdr3_nt: TGTGCCAGCAGCTTTCAGGGCATGGGCAATCAGCCCCAGCATTTT

d_call: NA
v_call: TRBV5-1
j_call: TRBJ2-1
clone_size: NA
cdr3_aa: CASSSDRTYNEQFF
cdr3_nt: TGCGCCAGCAGCTCCGACAGAACTTACAATGAGCAGTTCTTC

d_call: TRBD1
v_call: TRBV27
j_call: TRBJ1-6
clone_size: once
cdr3_aa: CASSPTGGNSPLHF
cdr3_nt: TGTGCCAGCAGTCCGACAGGGGGTAATTCACCCCTCCACTTT

d_call: NA
v_call: TRBV6-6
j_call: TRBJ2-6
clone_size: NA
cdr3_aa: CATRTAGANVLTF
cdr3_nt: TGTGCCACCAGGACAGCTGGGGCCAACGTCCTGACTTTC

d_call: NA
v_call: TRBV5-8
j_call: TRBJ2-2
clone_size: NA
cdr3_aa: CASSQNINTGELFF
cdr3_nt: TGTGCCAGCAGTCAGAATATTAACACCGGGGAGCTGTTTTTT

d_call: NA
v_call: TRBV7-9
j_call: TRBJ1-2
clone_size: NA
cdr3_aa: CASSFDGVVRGYTF
cdr3_nt: TGTGCCAGCAGCTTTGATGGCGTGGTGCGGGGCTACACCTTC

d_call: NA
v_call: TRBV6-5
j_call: TRBJ2-6
clone_size: NA
cdr3_aa: CASSSTDSGANVLTF
cdr3_nt: TGTGCCAGCAGTTCTACAGACTCTGGGGCCAACGTCCTGACTTTC

d_call: TRBD2
v_call: TRBV5-1
j_call: TRBJ2-3
clone_size: NA
cdr3_aa: CASSGGTSSDTQYF
cdr3_nt: TGCGCCAGCAGCGGCGGGACTAGTTCCGATACGCAGTATTTT

d_call: TRBD1
v_call: TRBV18
j_call: TRBJ2-7
clone_size: NA
cdr3_aa: CASSPPGQNYEQYF
cdr3_nt: TGTGCCAGCTCACCACCGGGACAGAACTACGAGCAGTACTTC

d_call: TRBD1
v_call: TRBV3-1/TRBV3-2
j_call: TRBJ1-4
clone_size: NA
cdr3_aa: CASSQGRQGRELFF
cdr3_nt: TGTGCCAGCAGCCAAGGACGACAGGGTAGGGAACTGTTTTTT

d_call: NA
v_call: TRBV6-5
j_call: TRBJ2-5
clone_size: NA
cdr3_aa: CASGADRIQETQYF
cdr3_nt: TGTGCCAGCGGGGCAGACAGAATCCAAGAGACCCAGTACTTC

d_call: TRBD1
v_call: TRBV19
j_call: TRBJ2-1
clone_size: once
cdr3_aa: CASAPGQGRGEQFF
cdr3_nt: TGTGCCAGTGCCCCGGGACAGGGCCGGGGTGAGCAGTTCTTC

d_call: NA
v_call: TRBV7-8
j_call: TRBJ2-3
clone_size: NA
cdr3_aa: CASSLVRDTDTQYF
cdr3_nt: TGTGCCAGCAGCTTGGTCCGAGACACAGATACGCAGTATTTT

d_call: NA
v_call: TRBV3-1/TRBV3-2
j_call: TRBJ2-3
clone_size: once
cdr3_aa: CASSPVAADTQYF
cdr3_nt: TGTGCCAGCAGCCCGGTAGCAGCCGATACGCAGTATTTT

d_call: NA
v_call: TRBV20-1
j_call: TRBJ2-1
clone_size: NA
cdr3_aa: CSASPPNEQFF
cdr3_nt: TGCAGTGCGTCTCCTCCCAATGAGCAGTTCTTC

d_call: NA
v_call: TRBV27
j_call: TRBJ2-1
clone_size: NA
cdr3_aa: CASSLAWLGGNEQFF
cdr3_nt: TGTGCCAGCAGTTTAGCGTGGTTGGGAGGCAATGAGCAGTTCTTC

d_call: TRBD2
v_call: TRBV25-1
j_call: TRBJ2-3
clone_size: NA
cdr3_aa: CASSELLAGHTDTQYF
cdr3_nt: TGTGCCAGCAGTGAGTTATTAGCGGGACACACAGATACGCAGTATTTT

d_call: NA
v_call: TRBV5-5
j_call: TRBJ2-2
clone_size: NA
cdr3_aa: CASSLSGRGELFF
cdr3_nt: TGTGCCAGCAGCTTGTCGGGTAGGGGGGAGCTGTTTTTT

d_call: NA
v_call: TRBV5-8
j_call: TRBJ1-1
clone_size: few
cdr3_aa: CASSWGRSTEAFF
cdr3_nt: TGTGCCAGCAGCTGGGGGCGGAGCACTGAAGCTTTCTTT

d_call: NA
v_call: TRBV19
j_call: TRBJ1-1
clone_size: NA
cdr3_aa: CASSSREVNTEAFF
cdr3_nt: TGTGCCAGTAGTTCCAGGGAGGTGAACACTGAAGCTTTCTTT

d_call: NA
v_call: TRBV12-3/TRBV12-4
j_call: TRBJ1-1
clone_size: NA
cdr3_aa: CASSLLNTEAFF
cdr3_nt: TGTGCCAGCAGTTTACTTAACACTGAAGCTTTCTTT

d_call: NA
v_call: TRBV27
j_call: TRBJ1-5
clone_size: once
cdr3_aa: CASSYPGGRNQPQHF
cdr3_nt: TGTGCCAGCAGTTACCCTGGTGGCCGCAATCAGCCCCAGCATTTT

d_call: NA
v_call: TRBV12-3/TRBV12-4
j_call: TRBJ2-5
clone_size: NA
cdr3_aa: CASSWRDGETQYF
cdr3_nt: TGTGCCAGCAGTTGGCGGGATGGAGAGACCCAGTACTTC

d_call: TRBD1
v_call: TRBV24-1
j_call: TRBJ2-2
clone_size: NA
cdr3_aa: CATSDSLGTGRTGELFF
cdr3_nt: TGTGCCACCAGTGACAGCTTGGGGACAGGGAGGACCGGGGAGCTGTTTTTT

d_call: TRBD1
v_call: TRBV20-1
j_call: TRBJ1-1
clone_size: NA
cdr3_aa: CSASGMGTANTEAFF
cdr3_nt: TGCAGTGCTAGTGGTATGGGGACAGCGAACACTGAAGCTTTCTTT

d_call: TRBD2
v_call: TRBV9
j_call: TRBJ2-1
clone_size: NA
cdr3_aa: CASSVAGLAGVDEQFF
cdr3_nt: TGTGCCAGCAGCGTGGCGGGACTAGCGGGAGTAGACGAGCAGTTCTTC

d_call: NA
v_call: TRBV29-1
j_call: TRBJ1-1
clone_size: once
cdr3_aa: CSAMDSGRLAEAFF
cdr3_nt: TGCAGCGCCATGGACAGTGGGAGATTGGCTGAAGCTTTCTTT

d_call: NA
v_call: TRBV12-3/TRBV12-4
j_call: TRBJ1-2
clone_size: NA
cdr3_aa: CATRQFLKFGYTF
cdr3_nt: TGTGCTACAAGACAGTTTTTGAAATTCGGCTACACCTTC

d_call: NA
v_call: TRBV10-3
j_call: TRBJ1-5
clone_size: NA
cdr3_aa: CAISVGRGGDSNQPQHF
cdr3_nt: TGTGCCATCAGTGTGGGCAGGGGTGGGGATAGCAATCAGCCCCAGCATTTT